This TCR beta chain was recovered during a study of blood T cell repertoires in COVID-19. Membership in each cohort depended on participant-reported clinical history. Cohort 3 donors counted as recovered after two negative PCRs, clearance, or resolved symptoms. The germline V and J ends were trimmed by 0 bases and 7 bases, with 13 bases remaining between them. The CDR3 has 14 residues. Germline assignment: CDR1 SGHDT and CDR2 YYEEEE. Per the original methods: Estimates of nucleated cell counts were drawn from the amplification of reference gene primers. Profiled with immunoSEQ multiplex PCR; TCRdb holds only in-frame clones, not every one. V, J and clone size derive from that table, while D and trimming were established from the DNA sequence. The repertoire holds a few hundred thousand clones, with about 87% as singletons.

The rearrangement joins TRBV5-6 to TRBJ1-2, with D perhaps matching TRBD1 (5 bases). The source material was PBMCs or T cells enriched from blood (not recorded which). This clonotype originated in a woman in her forties or fifties who had recovered from COVID-19. The CDR3 region is CASSLGQSSGGYTF. Written as DNA, the CDR3 is TGTGCCAGCAGCTTGGGACAGTCCTCAGGTGGCTACACCTTC.